This T cell receptor (beta chain) was captured in a study of cytomegalovirus exposure and HLA in healthy donors. Study as a whole: An early release of data contained approximately 85 million unique TCRs, which came from HLA-typed donors.

As to this clone: Antigen: not known.

The PCR ran on 60 Vbeta and 13 Jbeta primers. Clones were sequenced by immunoSEQ multiplex PCR, and TCRdb holds only the in-frame ones, with some missing. The table lists roughly 190,000 clones, roughly 80% of them singletons, with around 1.6% in the top ten. General study results and limits: The majority of TCR sequences were rare, yet some public TCRs appeared in many donors. Cytomegalovirus-associated status was assigned to some 160 TCR beta chains. In a later analysis, V- and J-gene trimming of beta chains associated with a DCLRE1C missense variant, replicated independently.

The trim removed 5 bases at V and 5 bases at J, leaving 5 bases unmatched. This CDR3 spans 14 amino acids. Germline loops: CDR1 SGHTA, CDR2 FQGNSA. The sequenced sample was PBMCs. The chain employs TRBV7-2 and TRBJ2-2; 7 bases line up with TRBD1. The sequence derives from a woman in her 50s in good health and CMV-seronegative. This chain's CDR3 is CASSATGRTGELFF. The CDR3 nucleotides read TGTGCCAGCAGCGCGACAGGGAGAACCGGGGAGCTGTTTTTT.